One and the same sample provided the 6 T cell receptor beta chains below, sequenced in a study of T cells after yellow fever vaccination. TCRdb re-called the 5' RACE reads through MiXCR, storing one row per CDR3 protein. Among about 300,000 distinct CDR3 sequences listed, 8.5% to 10% were seen once. This material consisted of CD4+ T cells sorted from PBMCs, taken 5 days after the yellow fever booster vaccination. The receptors derive from a man between 18 and 35 years old who received the YFV17D yellow fever vaccine.

The sample holds a few counts of this clonotype. Just one base apart from a much larger clone, this may be a read error. The CDR3 reads CASRFYTGELFF. The CDR3 bases are TGTGCCAGCAGATTCTACACCGGGGAGCTGTTTTTT. This sequence joins TRBV6-2 or TRBV6-3 and TRBJ2-2; D ambiguous. Germline V gives CDR1 MNHEY, CDR2 SVGEGT. Trimming took off 6 bases at V and 3 bases at J, with 5 bases between the two ends. The CDR3 spans 12 residues.

This clonotype showed up many times. The V gene is TRBV12-3 or TRBV12-4, the J gene TRBJ1-3, with TRBD1 as a possible D gene (5 bases). Trimming pared 5 bases from V and 9 bases from J, leaving 14 bases between. The CDR3 sequence is 13 residues long. As DNA, the CDR3 is TGTGCCAGCAGTCGGGACGGTGGGACCACCATATATTTT. It codes for CASSRDGGTTIYF.

V is TRBV6-1 and J is TRBJ1-5, with D unclear. V lost 8 bases, J lost 5 bases, and 13 bases lay in between. Germline V gives CDR1 MNHNS, CDR2 SASEGT. The CDR3 contains 13 residues. CDR3 residues: CASGVHTDQPQHF. CDR3 nucleotides: TGTGCCAGCGGGGTTCATACGGATCAGCCCCAGCATTTT.

Only a few counts were recorded for this clonotype. This chain links TRBV5-6 with TRBJ1-3, with TRBD1 identical over 7 bases. The CDR3 spans 15 residues. The J segment lost 2 bases and the V segment lost 3 bases, leaving 5 bases of the junction unmatched. From germline, CDR1 is SGHDT and CDR2 YYEEEE. The DNA for the CDR3 is TGTGCCAGCAGCTCTCTCGACAGGGCTGGAAACACCATATATTTT. Encoded protein: CASSSLDRAGNTIYF.

This chain links TRBV5-1 with TRBJ1-2, with D possibly TRBD1 on 5 matching bases. CDR1 SGHRS and CDR2 YFSETQ come from the germline V gene. V was pared by 4 bases and J by 4 bases, with 8 bases between. This CDR3 comprises 12 residues. CDR3 sequence (DNA): TGCGCCAGCAGCGTGGGACCCTATGGCTACACCTTC. Amino acids: CASSVGPYGYTF.

This clonotype was found many times. The CDR3 reads CASSYLEEYFSGNTIYF. For the CDR3, the DNA is TGTGCCAGCAGTTACCTGGAGGAGTACTTCTCTGGAAACACCATATATTTT. The J gene is TRBJ1-3, the V gene TRBV6-5, with unresolved D. The CDR3 spans 17 residues. V was trimmed by 2 bases and J by 0 bases, leaving 14 bases between them. CDR1 is MNHEY and CDR2 is SVGAGI in the germline V gene.